The 5 T cell receptor beta chains in this list originate from one sample, sequenced in a study of OX40 agonist ivuxolimab in advanced cancers. Profiling relied on immunoSEQ multiplex PCR, and the TCRdb table lists in-frame clones only, not all of them. This sample has about 78,000 clones, with around 94% found just once. The sample consisted of CD4+ or CD8+ T cells sorted from blood, taken in a trial of the OX40 agonist ivuxolimab. The source of these receptors is an adult with an advanced solid tumor such as melanoma, head and neck, liver or kidney cancer.

The rearrangement uses TRBV5-4 and TRBJ2-1; the D gene is possibly TRBD1 (6 bases). V was cut by 3 bases and J by 0 bases, with 10 bases left in between. The CDR3 has 15 residues. Germline CDR1 reads SGHNT; CDR2 reads YYREEE (reference sequence). In DNA, the CDR3 is TGTGCCAGCAGCTCCGACAGGTTCTCCTACAATGAGCAGTTCTTC. Translated: CASSSDRFSYNEQFF.

The CDR3 nucleotides are TGCGCCAGCAGCGGGAGTGGAGGGGAAAATGGCTACACCTTC. This gives the protein CASSGSGGENGYTF. The V and J genes are TRBV5-1 and TRBJ1-2; the D gene is possibly TRBD1 (5 bases). The CDR3 sequence is 14 residues long. Germline CDR1 is SGHRS and CDR2 is YFSETQ. V was pared by 4 bases and J by 6 bases, with 16 bases between.

Note on this clone: The same CDR3 also results from other DNA sequences found in this sample. This rearrangement joins TRBV2 to TRBJ2-7; the D gene is possibly TRBD1 (6 bases). This CDR3 has 13 amino acids. Trimming pared 3 bases from V and 6 bases from J, leaving 12 bases between. Germline V lookup: CDR1 SNHLY, CDR2 FYNNEI. This CDR3 is CASSDPRGGEQYF. CDR3 bases: TGTGCCAGCAGTGATCCCAGGGGTGGCGAGCAGTACTTC.

The chain links TRBV5-1 to TRBJ1-1; D not certain. Germline loops: CDR1 SGHRS, CDR2 YFSETQ. Trimming stripped 0 bases from V and 0 bases from J, with 6 bases between. This CDR3 contains 14 residues. CDR3 nucleotide sequence: TGCGCCAGCAGCTTGGGCTTAATGAACACTGAAGCTTTCTTT. It encodes CASSLGLMNTEAFF. Together with reference TRBV5-1 and TRBJ1-1, the CDR3 gives the full variable domain: KAGVTQTPRYLIKTRGQQVTLSCSPISGHRSVSWYQQTPGQGLQFLFEYFSETQRNKGNFPGRFSGRQFSNSRSEMNVSTLELGDSALYLCASSLGLMNTEAFFGQGTRLTVV.

This clone was recorded once. This sequence joins TRBV4-2 and TRBJ1-2; D unresolved. CDR3 length: 15 residues. CDR1 and CDR2 (germline): LGHNA, YNFKEQ. The V end was cut by 1 base, the J end by 0 bases, with 9 bases between. CDR3 sequence: CASSQVGETNYGYTF. In nucleotides, the CDR3 is TGTGCCAGCAGCCAAGTTGGGGAAACTAACTATGGCTACACCTTC.